This T cell receptor (beta chain) stems from a study of blood T cell repertoires in COVID-19. Overall study context: The study drew acute and convalescent COVID-19 samples from the United States, Italy and Spain.

The protocol was immunoSEQ multiplex PCR, while the TCRdb copy is restricted to in-frame clones and leaves out a portion. Here the sample spans 100,000 or so clones, roughly 92% being singletons. Germline CDR1 is MNHEY and CDR2 is SVGEGT. Deletions cut 4 bases from V and 4 bases from J, with 13 bases between. This CDR3 is 14 amino acids long. The sample comprised peripheral blood. The chain uses TRBV6-2 or TRBV6-3 and TRBJ1-2; D gene ambiguous. This receptor was taken from an older man with acute or convalescent COVID-19. The CDR3 sequence: CASSSLTSPYGYTF. CDR3 bases: TGTGCCAGCAGTTCCCTGACTTCCCCCTATGGCTACACCTTC.